These 3 T cell receptor beta chains share one sample of origin, sequenced in a study of cytomegalovirus exposure and HLA in healthy donors. Primers included in the PCR were 60 Vbeta and 13 Jbeta primers. Some clones are missing from TCRdb's copy, which holds only in-frame ones; the method was immunoSEQ multiplex PCR. Here the sample spans about 160,000 clones, around 75% being singletons. Sequences were obtained from PBMCs. The origin of the receptors is a human donor in good health.

This chain connects TRBV7-9 to TRBJ2-7; 11 bases are shared with TRBD2. With V trimmed by 0 bases and J by 7 bases, 2 bases remained unmatched. Germline loops: CDR1 SEHNR, CDR2 FQNEAQ (reference sequence). The CDR3 is 14 amino acids. CDR3 protein: CASSLALAGVEQYF. The CDR3 DNA reads TGTGCCAGCAGCTTAGCACTAGCGGGAGTAGAGCAGTACTTC.

This clone was seen just once. The chain couples TRBV5-6 to TRBJ1-2; D is unresolved. CDR3 length: 14 residues. The ends were cut back, 1 base at V and 5 bases at J, with 12 bases in the middle. Per the germline V gene, CDR1 is SGHDT and CDR2 is YYEEEE. The CDR3 nucleotides are TGTGCCAGCAGCTTGTCCAGCCTGAGGTATGGCTACACCTTC. It yields the protein CASSLSSLRYGYTF.

The rearrangement joins TRBV18 to TRBJ2-1; 8 nucleotides align to TRBD1. The CDR3 covers 15 residues. J lost 8 bases, V lost 1 base, and 7 bases had no gene match. Germline V gives CDR1 KGHSH, CDR2 LQKENI. In DNA form, the CDR3 reads TGTGCCAGCTCACCACGGGACGGACAGGGCGATGAGCAGTTCTTC. The encoded protein is CASSPRDGQGDEQFF.